The 13 T cell receptor beta chains reported below all come from one sample, sequenced in a study of siplizumab effects on memory and regulatory T cells. Profiled with immunoSEQ multiplex PCR; TCRdb holds only in-frame clones, not every one. The sample has some 100,000 clones, roughly nine tenths seen once. Sequences were obtained from Tregs sorted from blood. All receptors derive from a human donor in good health.

The chain carries TRBV5-1 and TRBJ1-1; D might be TRBD1 (6 bases). The V gene lost 4 bases and the J gene lost 7 bases, with 11 bases spanning the gap. This CDR3 comprises 12 residues. Per the germline V gene, CDR1 is SGHRS and CDR2 is YFSETQ. The CDR3 here is CASSGGQIEAFF. CDR3 nucleotides: TGCGCCAGCAGCGGCGGACAGATTGAAGCTTTCTTT.

V usage is TRBV6-5 and J usage is TRBJ1-2, with D possibly TRBD1 on 5 matching bases. CDR3 length: 13 amino acids. V gave up 6 bases and J gave up 5 bases, with 13 bases separating them. Germline CDR1 is MNHEY and CDR2 is SVGAGI. CDR3 sequence: CASRLQGSYGYTF. DNA for the CDR3: TGTGCCAGCAGACTCCAGGGATCGTATGGCTACACCTTC.

V usage is TRBV9 and J usage is TRBJ2-3; D is tentatively TRBD1 or TRBD2 (6 bases each). The V end lost 0 bases, the J end lost 2 bases, and 13 bases lay between the germline ends. This CDR3 has 16 amino acids. Looked up from germline, CDR1 is SGDLS and CDR2 is YYNGEE. The CDR3 bases are TGTGCCAGCAGCGTAGAGTCGTGGGGGGCCACAGATACGCAGTATTTT. Encoded protein: CASSVESWGATDTQYF.

V and J are TRBV2 and TRBJ2-1, with 8 bases that match TRBD2. Per the germline V gene, CDR1 is SNHLY and CDR2 is FYNNEI. The CDR3 has 14 amino acids. Unmatched junction bases numbered 8, after V lost 9 bases and J lost 4 bases. CDR3 coding DNA: TGTGCCAGAGGGGGGGCTAGCGGGTACAATGAGCAGTTCTTC. Translation gives CARGGASGYNEQFF.

The chain carries TRBV25-1 and TRBJ2-7, with 10 nucleotides matching TRBD1. J lost 4 bases, V lost 3 bases, and 6 bases had no gene match. The CDR3 loop spans 15 amino acids. The germline CDR1 and CDR2 sequences are MGHDK and SYGVNS. CDR3 nucleotide sequence: TGTGCCAGCAGTGAGGGACAGGGGTTCAAGTACGAGCAGTACTTC. Amino acids: CASSEGQGFKYEQYF.

This chain connects TRBV7-9 to TRBJ2-7; D not certain. The CDR3 contains 11 residues. Deletions cut 5 bases from V and 7 bases from J, with 9 bases between. Germline assignment: CDR1 SEHNR and CDR2 FQNEAQ (reference sequence). CDR3 sequence reads: CASSLSEEQYF. The CDR3 nucleotides are TGTGCCAGCAGCCTATCGGAAGAGCAGTACTTC.

Here the CDR3 DNA reads TGTGCTAGTGGGCGACAGGGCTATGGCTACACCTTC. Protein product: CASGRQGYGYTF. V usage is TRBV12-5 and J usage is TRBJ1-2, with TRBD1 matching over 7 bases. V trimming: 6 bases; J trimming: 4 bases; junction bases outside the gene matches: 2. This CDR3 has 12 residues. Germline CDR1 and CDR2: LGHNT and FRNRAP.

The chain combines TRBV29-1 with TRBJ1-2; D is undetermined. This CDR3 contains 11 residues. Trimming pared 6 bases from V and 4 bases from J, leaving 9 bases between. Germline V gene lookup returns CDR1 SQVTM and CDR2 ANQGSEA. The CDR3 coding sequence is TGCAGCGTCGAGGACTTCTATGGCTACACCTTC. Residues: CSVEDFYGYTF. Based on the CDR3 plus reference TRBV29-1 and TRBJ1-2, the full variable domain is SAVISQKPSRDICQRGTSLTIQCQVDSQVTMMFWYRQQPGQSLTLIATANQGSEATYESGFVIDKFPISRPNLTFSTLTVSNMSPEDSSIYLCSVEDFYGYTFGSGTRLTVV.

This chain links TRBV6-1 with TRBJ2-5, with D unclear. Trimming removed 1 base at V and 5 bases at J, with 8 bases between. In germline, CDR1 is MNHNS, CDR2 SASEGT. The CDR3 covers 13 residues. This CDR3 is CASSEDYLETQYF. The DNA of the CDR3 is TGTGCCAGCAGTGAAGACTATCTCGAGACCCAGTACTTC.

This rearrangement joins TRBV27 to TRBJ2-5, with TRBD1 matching 11 bases. CDR3 length: 15 amino acids. The V and J ends lost 6 bases and 4 bases, in that order; junction bases with no gene match: 7. From germline, CDR1 is MNHEY and CDR2 SMNVEV (reference sequence). The CDR3 protein is CASRQDRGRVETQYF. CDR3 bases: TGTGCCAGCAGGCAGGACAGGGGGCGCGTAGAGACCCAGTACTTC.

This clone was seen only once. The V call is TRBV11-2, the J call TRBJ1-4, with D unresolved. Germline lookup yields CDR1 SGHAT and CDR2 FQNNGV. The CDR3 is 13 amino acids. V was clipped by 4 bases and J by 8 bases, with 11 bases between them. CDR3 DNA: TGTGCCAGCAGCTCCAGGATGAGGGAAAAACTGTTTTTT. This encodes CASSSRMREKLFF.

This chain links TRBV6-5 with TRBJ1-1; the D gene is possibly TRBD1 (5 bases). Trimming removed 0 bases at V and 1 base at J, with 9 bases between. This CDR3 has 15 residues. The V gene's germline CDR1 is MNHEY and CDR2 SVGAGI. This CDR3 is CASSYSPGQNTEAFF. The CDR3 DNA sequence: TGTGCCAGCAGTTACTCGCCAGGGCAGAACACTGAAGCTTTCTTT.

V and J are TRBV6-6 and TRBJ2-7; TRBD2 aligns across 7 bases. The CDR3 spans 14 residues. The ends lost 0 bases at V and 5 bases at J; junction bases unmatched: 4. Germline CDR1 and CDR2: MNHNY and SVGAGI (reference sequence). CDR3 region: CASSYSGEGHEQYF. Here the CDR3 DNA reads TGTGCCAGCAGTTACTCCGGGGAGGGCCACGAGCAGTACTTC.